The 24 T cell receptor beta chains below come from one sample, sequenced in a study of blood T cell repertoires in COVID-19. Clones were read by immunoSEQ multiplex PCR, and TCRdb kept only the in-frame ones, dropping some. The sample lists approximately 220,000 clones; 87% were seen once. What was sequenced was PBMCs or T cells enriched from blood (not recorded which). These receptors were collected from a woman under 40 with acute COVID-19.

The gene calls are TRBV10-3 and TRBJ1-1; the match to TRBD1 covers 9 bases. The CDR3 is made up of 14 amino acids. The germline V gene encodes CDR1 ENHRY and CDR2 SYGVKD. V gave up 10 bases and J gave up 7 bases; unmatched junction bases: 13. CDR3 region: CATTSGTGMIEAFF. The CDR3 DNA is TGTGCCACTACTTCCGGGACAGGGATGATTGAAGCTTTCTTT.

This chain connects TRBV2 to TRBJ2-7; TRBD1 agrees at 9 bases. This CDR3 is built from 15 residues. Trimming removed 2 bases from V and 5 bases from J; junction bases left unmatched: 7. CDR1 SNHLY and CDR2 FYNNEI come from the germline V gene. The CDR3 sequence is CASSERAGQGHEQYF. The DNA for the CDR3 is TGTGCCAGCAGTGAAAGGGCGGGACAGGGCCACGAGCAGTACTTC.

The chain has TRBV19 and TRBJ1-5, with D maybe TRBD1 (6 bases). Germline CDR1 reads LNHDA; CDR2 reads SQIVND (reference sequence). Trimming removed 4 bases from V and 8 bases from J, with 12 bases in between. This CDR3 has 13 residues. The CDR3: CASSRGQDEPQHF. The CDR3 region has the DNA TGTGCCAGTAGTAGGGGGCAGGATGAGCCCCAGCATTTT. Using reference TRBV19 and TRBJ1-5 for the parts outside the CDR3, the full variable domain is DGGITQSPKYLFRKEGQNVTLSCEQNLNHDAMYWYRQDPGQGLRLIYYSQIVNDFQKGDIAEGYSVSREKKESFPLTVTSAQKNPTAFYLCASSRGQDEPQHFGDGTRLSIL.

J is TRBJ2-1 and V is TRBV7-2; 7 bases are a match to TRBD2. The CDR3 runs 17 residues. The germline CDR1 and CDR2 sequences are SGHTA and FQGNSA. Trimming cost V 1 base and J 2 bases; bases outside gene matches: 8. The chain's CDR3 is CASSLDYDSGTYNEQFF. Here the CDR3 DNA reads TGTGCCAGCAGCTTAGATTATGACAGCGGGACCTACAATGAGCAGTTCTTC.

This rearrangement joins TRBV11-3 to TRBJ1-2; no reliable D call. V was cut by 0 bases and J by 3 bases, with 14 bases left in between. The germline V gene has CDR1 SGHNT and CDR2 YENEEA. The CDR3 consists of 16 residues. CDR3 residues: CASSLDQIGRYYGYTF. CDR3 coding DNA: TGTGCCAGCAGCTTAGATCAGATAGGCAGGTACTATGGCTACACCTTC.

This rearrangement joins TRBV6-6 to TRBJ2-3, with 11 bases identical to TRBD2. Trimming removed 6 bases from V and 5 bases from J; junction bases left unmatched: 7. From germline, CDR1 is MNHNY and CDR2 SVGAGI (reference sequence). The CDR3 length is 15 residues. CDR3 residues: CASRTTSGVRDTQYF. The CDR3 nucleotides are TGTGCCAGCAGGACGACTAGCGGGGTTAGAGATACGCAGTATTTT.

This clone was seen a single time. This sequence joins TRBV7-9 and TRBJ1-6; perhaps TRBD1 as D (6 bases). The CDR3 length is 14 residues. Trimming removed 2 bases at V and 5 bases at J, with 7 bases between. In germline, CDR1 is SEHNR, CDR2 FQNEAQ (reference sequence). CDR3 loop: CASSLWTDNSPLHF. Written as DNA, the CDR3 is TGTGCCAGCAGCTTATGGACAGATAATTCACCCCTCCACTTT.

V usage is TRBV19 and J usage is TRBJ1-2, with D possibly being TRBD1 (6 bases). Germline V gives CDR1 LNHDA, CDR2 SQIVND (reference sequence). Trimming removed 8 bases at V and 6 bases at J, with 13 bases between. The CDR3 totals 12 residues. This CDR3 reads CASHRVPDGYTF. In DNA, the CDR3 is TGTGCCAGTCACAGGGTACCCGATGGCTACACCTTC.

The gene calls are TRBV18 and TRBJ1-1, with D hard to call. The CDR3 runs 13 residues. From germline, CDR1 is KGHSH and CDR2 LQKENI. The germline V and J ends were trimmed by 1 base and 6 bases, with 9 bases remaining between them. In DNA, the CDR3 is TGTGCCAGCTCACCACGTTTGCCAGCTGAAGCTTTCTTT. Its translation is CASSPRLPAEAFF.

The rearrangement joins TRBV7-9 to TRBJ1-1; 9 bases align to TRBD1. This CDR3 has 16 amino acids. Germline CDR1 is SEHNR and CDR2 is FQNEAQ (reference sequence). V gave up 8 bases and J gave up 3 bases; unmatched junction bases: 13. The CDR3 DNA sequence: TGTGCCAGCCAGACGACAGGGGGATTATCGGACACTGAAGCTTTCTTT. It is translated as CASQTTGGLSDTEAFF.

V gene TRBV7-2 combines with J gene TRBJ1-1; 8 bases are a match to TRBD1. With 4 bases clipped from V and 3 bases from J, the junction kept 7 bases outside the gene matches. The CDR3 has 15 amino acids. Germline V gene sequence: CDR1 SGHTA, CDR2 FQGNSA. The CDR3 sequence is CASSSSRGLYTEAFF. DNA for the CDR3: TGTGCCAGCAGCTCATCCAGGGGGCTTTACACTGAAGCTTTCTTT.

J is TRBJ2-7 and V is TRBV5-1; 9 bases map to TRBD1. V dropped 3 bases and J dropped 3; count of bases not matched to a gene: 4. From germline, CDR1 is SGHRS and CDR2 YFSETQ. CDR3 length equals 14 residues. The CDR3 protein is CASSWGQGGYEQYF. The CDR3 DNA is TGCGCCAGCAGCTGGGGACAGGGCGGCTACGAGCAGTACTTC. Drawing the rest from reference TRBV5-1 and TRBJ2-7, the complete variable domain is KAGVTQTPRYLIKTRGQQVTLSCSPISGHRSVSWYQQTPGQGLQFLFEYFSETQRNKGNFPGRFSGRQFSNSRSEMNVSTLELGDSALYLCASSWGQGGYEQYFGPGTRLTVT.

V usage is TRBV15 and J usage is TRBJ1-2; D unresolved. The V and J ends lost 2 bases and 6 bases respectively, with 13 bases between them. The CDR3 consists of 14 residues. Germline CDR1 LNHNV, CDR2 YYDKDF (reference sequence). The CDR3 DNA follows: TGTGCCACCAGCAGAACTTATAACCGGGATGGCTACACCTTC. This codes for CATSRTYNRDGYTF.

V gene TRBV19 combines with J gene TRBJ1-5, with D possibly matching TRBD1 (5 bases). There are 14 residues in the CDR3. Germline V lookup: CDR1 LNHDA, CDR2 SQIVND (reference sequence). Between the trimmed V and J ends, which lost 7 bases and 2 bases, there was a span of 12 bases. This CDR3 reads CASKQGRGNQPQHF. As DNA, the CDR3 is TGTGCCAGTAAGCAGGGTCGGGGCAATCAGCCCCAGCATTTT.

Concerning this clone: The sample contains more than one DNA sequence encoding this CDR3. V usage is TRBV6-1 and J usage is TRBJ1-1; D possibly corresponds to TRBD1 (6 bases). Deletions cut 1 base from V and 0 bases from J, with 6 bases between. This CDR3 has 14 amino acids. From germline, CDR1 is MNHNS and CDR2 SASEGT. CDR3 nucleotides: TGTGCCAGCAGTGAAGGACAGGTGAACACTGAAGCTTTCTTT. Amino acids: CASSEGQVNTEAFF.

The chain couples TRBV6-5 to TRBJ1-6; the D is unclear. This CDR3 region has 14 residues. Trimming removed 10 bases at V and 4 bases at J, with 14 bases between. Germline V gene lookup returns CDR1 MNHEY and CDR2 SVGAGI. The CDR3 loop reads CANSEGPYNSPLHF. The CDR3 nucleotides are TGTGCCAACTCAGAGGGCCCTTATAATTCACCCCTCCACTTT.

The V call is TRBV29-1, the J call TRBJ1-2; D is undetermined. Trimming pared 4 bases from V and 8 bases from J, leaving 11 bases between. The CDR3 has 11 amino acids. The germline V gene has CDR1 SQVTM and CDR2 ANQGSEA. Written as DNA, the CDR3 is TGCAGCGTTGTTCACGCTGAGGGCTACACCTTC. It yields the protein CSVVHAEGYTF.

The CDR3 sequence is CASSPGTGSSGNTIYF. The CDR3, as DNA: TGTGCCAGCTCACCGGGGACAGGGTCCTCTGGAAACACCATATATTTT. The gene calls are TRBV18 and TRBJ1-3, with 9 positions matching TRBD1. J lost 0 bases, V lost 3 bases, and 3 bases had no gene match. This CDR3 has 16 residues. Germline lookup yields CDR1 KGHSH and CDR2 LQKENI.

This clone was counted between two and nine times. The J gene is TRBJ2-1, the V gene TRBV6-5, with D possibly matching TRBD1 (5 bases). Germline assignment: CDR1 MNHEY and CDR2 SVGAGI. The CDR3 has 14 amino acids. V was cut by 4 bases and J by 10 bases, with 17 bases left in between. The CDR3 nucleotides are TGTGCCAGCAGTTTCTCACCTGACAGCCCCGAGCAGTTCTTC. Protein sequence: CASSFSPDSPEQFF.

The V call is TRBV10-3, the J call TRBJ1-5; TRBD1 agrees at 7 bases. Germline V gene data show CDR1 as ENHRY and CDR2 as SYGVKD. With 1 base clipped from V and 2 bases from J, the junction kept 8 bases outside the gene matches. The CDR3 has 17 amino acids. The CDR3 is CAISEFHRGNGNQPQHF. CDR3 bases: TGTGCCATCAGTGAGTTCCACAGGGGAAATGGCAATCAGCCCCAGCATTTT.

The J gene is TRBJ1-5, the V gene TRBV9; D is ambiguous. CDR3 length: 15 amino acids. The germline V gene has CDR1 SGDLS and CDR2 YYNGEE. Trimming cost V 0 bases and J 0 bases, with 7 bases left between them. The CDR3 protein is CASSVGGYSNQPQHF. The DNA of the CDR3 is TGTGCCAGCAGCGTAGGAGGGTATAGCAATCAGCCCCAGCATTTT.

With respect to this clone: The junction and the germline gene differ at one end; a read error may be behind it. The rearrangement joins TRBV3-1 (or the pseudogene TRBV3-2) to TRBJ2-1; 8 bases align to TRBD2. The CDR3 spans 17 residues. Looked up from germline, CDR1 is LGHDT and CDR2 is YNNKEL (reference sequence). The DNA of the CDR3 is TGTGCCAGCAGCCAAGATGGGGTGTTAGCGGGGCCCGAGTATGGGATCTTC. This encodes CASSQDGVLAGPEYGIF.

V and J are TRBV15 and TRBJ1-3; no firm D call. The CDR3 contains 15 residues. V shed 0 bases and J shed 1 base, with 7 bases lying between them. CDR1 is LNHNV, CDR2 YYDKDF, per germline (reference sequence). This chain's CDR3 is CATSRDSGSGNTIYF. In DNA form, the CDR3 reads TGTGCCACCAGCAGAGATTCGGGGTCTGGAAACACCATATATTTT.

The genes are TRBV12-3 or TRBV12-4 and TRBJ2-3; weak D call: TRBD2 (5 bases). V dropped 3 bases and J dropped 4 bases, with 5 bases sitting between them. CDR3 length equals 12 residues. CDR3 protein: CASSFGADTQYF. CDR3 nucleotide sequence: TGTGCCAGCAGTTTCGGGGCAGATACGCAGTATTTT.